This T cell receptor beta chain was profiled in a study of T cell changes during pregnancy in multiple sclerosis. Trimming stripped 0 bases from V and 6 bases from J, with 18 bases between. Germline V gives CDR1 MNHEY, CDR2 SMNVEV (reference sequence). This CDR3 is built from 16 residues. Assay: immunoSEQ multiplex PCR; the TCRdb copy retains only in-frame clones and omits some. The data show under 50,000 clones, with around nine tenths seen just once and 0.55% to 0.85% held by the top ten. The sample consisted of CD4+ T cells from peripheral blood mononuclear cells, taken in the first trimester of pregnancy. The source is a female donor with multiple sclerosis, enrolled in a pregnancy study. The V call is TRBV27, the J call TRBJ2-7; D remains ambiguous. The CDR3 spells CASSLSMGPSVGEQYF. The CDR3 nucleotides are TGTGCCAGCAGTTTATCCATGGGCCCGTCAGTGGGCGAGCAGTACTTC.